Following are 2 T cell receptor beta chains from one sample sequenced in a study of CD8+ T cells in alopecia areata. Extracted RNA was reverse transcribed, and the resulting cDNA served as sequencing template. TCRdb's copy holds only in-frame clones and misses some; the assay was immunoSEQ multiplex PCR. The profile shows about 250,000 clones, roughly two thirds of them singletons. Source: CD4+ T cells sorted from blood, taken at week 0. These receptors were taken from a human donor with alopecia areata.

This chain links TRBV29-1 with TRBJ1-1; D unresolved. Deletions cut 3 bases from V and 1 base from J, with 9 bases between. Germline V lookup: CDR1 SQVTM, CDR2 ANQGSEA. The length of the CDR3 is 13 residues. The CDR3 DNA is TGCAGCGTTGATCTCCAGAGGAACACTGAAGCTTTCTTT. Protein: CSVDLQRNTEAFF.

The count of this clone is one. The chain employs TRBV7-3 and TRBJ2-3; 7 nucleotides align to TRBD2. The CDR3 is made up of 15 amino acids. Per germline, CDR1 SGHTA and CDR2 FQGTGA. Trimming cost V 4 bases and J 0 bases; bases outside gene matches: 4. This CDR3 reads CASSSRGVSTDTQYF. CDR3 coding DNA: TGTGCCAGCAGCTCACGGGGGGTTAGCACAGATACGCAGTATTTT.